Here is one T cell receptor beta chain with its context. The antigen is undetermined. Given a much more abundant clone one base away, this may be a read error. These data come from a study of response to subunit inactivated influenza vaccine. From the RT-PCR reads, TCRdb called clonotypes with MiXCR, one entry per CDR3 protein. Seen here are 630,000 or so distinct CDR3 sequences, approximately 15% observed once, and the top ten hold roughly 12%. The study, taken as a whole, reports: Each seasonal influenza vaccination recruits few new T cells, the authors suggested.

The receptor was isolated from a man aged 45-65 years who received an inactivated influenza vaccine. This sample comprised PBMCs from blood, obtained roughly 12 days after vaccination.

CDR3 coding DNA: TGTGCCAGCAGCTTAACTAGTGAAGAGACCCAGTTCTTC. This sequence encodes CASSLTSEETQFF. The chain employs TRBV7-2 and TRBJ2-5, with TRBD2 as a possible D gene (5 bases). Gene TRBJ2-1 matches the end of the DNA better, so the J call may be wrong. Germline V lookup: CDR1 SGHTA, CDR2 FQGNSA. The CDR3 is made up of 13 amino acids.